Presented here are 21 T cell receptor beta chains from one specimen sequenced in a study of T cell responses to AZD1222 COVID-19 vaccine. The method was immunoSEQ multiplex PCR; TCRdb's version includes in-frame clones alone and lacks a portion of them. The profile shows 90,000 to 120,000 clones, approximately 90% of them singletons. The sequenced sample was peripheral blood, obtained on day 0 of MenACWY control vaccination. The receptors derive from an adult in good health.

This chain uses TRBV2 with TRBJ2-7; perhaps D is TRBD1 or TRBD2 (6 bases each). The CDR3 loop spans 16 amino acids. Trimming removed 5 bases at V and 4 bases at J, with 21 bases between. Germline V gives CDR1 SNHLY, CDR2 FYNNEI. The chain's CDR3 is CASSPRSGDKRYEQYF. The CDR3, as DNA: TGTGCCAGCAGTCCTAGGTCGGGGGACAAAAGGTACGAGCAGTACTTC.

V and J are TRBV23-1 and TRBJ1-5; D not resolved. TRBV23-1 qualifies as an ORF whose function is uncertain. Trimming pared 7 bases from V and 1 base from J, leaving 14 bases between. This CDR3 has 15 amino acids. As DNA, the CDR3 is TGCGCCAGCACCGGGGAGGCCACCAGCAATCAGCCCCAGCATTTT. As protein: CASTGEATSNQPQHF.

The chain combines TRBV6-2 or TRBV6-3 with TRBJ1-2; no clear D gene. CDR3 length: 15 residues. Trimming cost V 0 bases and J 3 bases, with 11 bases left between them. Germline CDR1 and CDR2: MNHEY and SVGEGT. CDR3 sequence reads: CASSYSPGWHYGYTF. CDR3 nucleotides: TGTGCCAGCAGTTACTCTCCGGGTTGGCACTATGGCTACACCTTC.

The CDR3: CASTLDGGYEQYF. The CDR3 nucleotides are TGTGCCAGCACCCTAGATGGAGGGTACGAGCAGTACTTC. The rearrangement uses TRBV28 and TRBJ2-7; perhaps TRBD2 as D (6 bases). This CDR3 comprises 13 residues. Germline CDR1 and CDR2: MDHEN and SYDVKM. Trimming stripped 7 bases from V and 4 bases from J, with 14 bases between.

The chain couples TRBV10-3 to TRBJ1-1; the D gene is possibly TRBD1 (6 bases). Germline values: CDR1 ENHRY, CDR2 SYGVKD. V dropped 0 bases and J dropped 11 bases, with 16 bases sitting between them. The CDR3 has 14 amino acids. The CDR3 here is CAISESPRGEEAFF. DNA for the CDR3: TGTGCCATCAGTGAGTCTCCCAGGGGCGAAGAGGCTTTCTTT.

This chain links TRBV27 with TRBJ1-3; 7 positions match TRBD1. CDR1 and CDR2 (germline): MNHEY, SMNVEV (reference sequence). The CDR3 loop spans 14 amino acids. With V trimmed by 3 bases and J by 10 bases, 9 bases remained unmatched. This chain's CDR3 is CASSFTRGRGTIYF. DNA of the CDR3: TGTGCCAGCAGTTTTACTAGGGGGCGCGGTACCATATATTTT.

The V gene is TRBV18, the J gene TRBJ1-1, with no clear D. Germline V CDR1 and CDR2: KGHSH, LQKENI. V was shortened by 0 bases and J by 0 bases, with 8 bases between the two germline ends. The CDR3 covers 15 residues. The CDR3 spells CASSPPFGMNTEAFF. The DNA for the CDR3 is TGTGCCAGCTCACCACCTTTTGGGATGAACACTGAAGCTTTCTTT. Full variable domain (missing parts from reference TRBV18 and TRBJ1-1): NAGVMQNPRHLVRRRGQEARLRCSPMKGHSHVYWYRQLPEEGLKFMVYLQKENIIDESGMPKERFSAEFPKEGPSILRIQQVVRGDSAAYFCASSPPFGMNTEAFFGQGTRLTVV.

This chain joins TRBV14 and TRBJ2-7, with D perhaps TRBD1 (7 bases). This CDR3 has 17 amino acids. V dropped 0 bases and J dropped 4 bases, with 19 bases sitting between them. Germline V gene data show CDR1 as SGHDN and CDR2 as FVKESK. Written as DNA, the CDR3 is TGTGCCAGCAGCCAAGAGGTTCGCGGGACAGTTATTTACGAGCAGTACTTC. It encodes CASSQEVRGTVIYEQYF.

The chain couples TRBV12-3 or TRBV12-4 to TRBJ1-2; unclear D gene. The CDR3 spans 13 residues. The V gene lost 5 bases and the J gene lost 4 bases, with 11 bases spanning the gap. Written as DNA, the CDR3 is TGTGCCAGCAGTCGTACAGACATCTATGGCTACACCTTC. Amino acids: CASSRTDIYGYTF.

V and J are TRBV4-2 and TRBJ1-3; D ambiguous. Per germline, CDR1 LGHNA and CDR2 YNFKEQ. The length of the CDR3 is 17 residues. Trimming removed 1 base from V and 0 bases from J, with 13 bases in between. CDR3 loop: CASSQGLGLSSGNTIYF. The CDR3 nucleotides are TGTGCCAGCAGCCAAGGATTGGGCCTAAGCTCTGGAAACACCATATATTTT.

The chain recombines TRBV29-1 with TRBJ1-6; TRBD1 agrees at 9 bases. The CDR3 spans 14 residues. Looked up from germline, CDR1 is SQVTM and CDR2 is ANQGSEA. J lost 9 bases, V lost 5 bases, and 8 bases had no gene match. CDR3 sequence: CSVRQGDGGSPLHF. CDR3 bases: TGCAGCGTTCGACAGGGGGACGGGGGTTCACCCCTCCACTTT.

This clone was recorded once. The chain is built from TRBV4-2 and TRBJ2-1, with 8 nucleotides matching TRBD2. The V gene end was trimmed by 0 bases and the J gene end by 2 bases; junction bases not matched to a gene: 9. The CDR3 spans 18 residues. Looked up from germline, CDR1 is LGHNA and CDR2 is YNFKEQ. Here the CDR3 DNA reads TGTGCCAGCAGCCAAGATCGTTTTGCGGGGGGCCCCTACAATGAGCAGTTCTTC. Amino acids: CASSQDRFAGGPYNEQFF.

The rearrangement joins TRBV6-5 to TRBJ1-1, with D tentatively TRBD1 (5 bases). Germline V gene sequence: CDR1 MNHEY, CDR2 SVGAGI. The V gene lost 3 bases and the J gene lost 3 bases, with 11 bases spanning the gap. The CDR3 consists of 14 residues. CDR3 in amino acids: CASSYGGVDTEAFF. CDR3 in DNA: TGTGCCAGCAGTTATGGGGGGGTCGACACTGAAGCTTTCTTT.

This chain joins TRBV19 and TRBJ2-2; D assignment may be TRBD1 or TRBD2 (5 bases each). There are 15 residues in the CDR3. Germline V gene data show CDR1 as LNHDA and CDR2 as SQIVND (reference sequence). Trimming cost V 5 bases and J 0 bases, with 10 bases left between them. DNA of the CDR3: TGTGCCAGTAGTGGGGGACGACCGAACACCGGGGAGCTGTTTTTT. Its protein product is CASSGGRPNTGELFF. The full variable domain, rest sourced from reference TRBV19 and TRBJ2-2, is DGGITQSPKYLFRKEGQNVTLSCEQNLNHDAMYWYRQDPGQGLRLIYYSQIVNDFQKGDIAEGYSVSREKKESFPLTVTSAQKNPTAFYLCASSGGRPNTGELFFGEGSRLTVL.

This CDR3 reads CASRKEPLGYEAFF. The DNA of the CDR3 is TGTGCCAGCAGAAAAGAACCCCTCGGCTATGAAGCTTTCTTT. The V call is TRBV6-5, the J call TRBJ1-1; D gene uncertain. Germline-derived CDR1 and CDR2 are MNHEY and SVGAGI. V lost 6 bases to trimming and J lost 7 bases, with 18 bases between them. The CDR3 extends over 14 amino acids.

The chain employs TRBV30 and TRBJ1-1, with D possibly being TRBD1 (5 bases). Germline V gene lookup returns CDR1 GTSNPN and CDR2 SVGIG (reference sequence). The CDR3 spans 14 residues. The V end lost 1 base, the J end lost 3 bases, and 12 bases lay between the germline ends. The CDR3: CAWSEDIEYTEAFF. CDR3 nucleotides: TGTGCCTGGAGTGAGGACATTGAATACACTGAAGCTTTCTTT.

V and J are TRBV20-1 and TRBJ1-1; 11 bases align to TRBD1. CDR3 length equals 11 residues. From germline, CDR1 is DFQATT and CDR2 SNEGSKA (reference sequence). CDR3 sequence: CRGQGGTEAFF. For the CDR3, the DNA is TGCAGGGGACAGGGGGGGACTGAAGCTTTCTTT.

The rearrangement joins TRBV28 to TRBJ2-1; 7 bases map to TRBD1. In germline, CDR1 is MDHEN, CDR2 SYDVKM. Unmatched junction bases numbered 5, after V lost 8 bases and J lost 10 bases. This CDR3 spans 11 amino acids. Here the CDR3 reads CASLIRGEQFF. CDR3 in DNA: TGTGCCAGCCTCATCAGGGGGGAGCAGTTCTTC.

The rearrangement uses TRBV5-6 and TRBJ2-7, with D possibly being TRBD2 (6 bases). V was clipped by 4 bases and J by 4 bases, with 27 bases between them. CDR1 SGHDT and CDR2 YYEEEE come from the germline V gene. The CDR3 is made up of 18 amino acids. This CDR3 is CASSVPGLWGVRLYEQYF. The CDR3 DNA reads as TGTGCCAGCAGCGTACCGGGACTTTGGGGCGTGAGGCTATACGAGCAGTACTTC.

The chain combines TRBV27 with TRBJ2-7; 10 bases are shared with TRBD2. There are 14 residues in the CDR3. The V gene end was trimmed by 5 bases and the J gene end by 4 bases; junction bases not matched to a gene: 5. Germline lookup yields CDR1 MNHEY and CDR2 SMNVEV (reference sequence). CDR3 sequence reads: CASSLAGAGYEQYF. CDR3 coding DNA: TGTGCCAGCAGTCTAGCGGGGGCCGGATACGAGCAGTACTTC.

V and J are TRBV5-4 and TRBJ1-1, with D perhaps TRBD1 (5 bases). Germline V gene data show CDR1 as SGHNT and CDR2 as YYREEE (reference sequence). This CDR3 region has 13 residues. Trimming stripped 2 bases from V and 6 bases from J, with 11 bases between. CDR3: CASSFQGAPEAFF. The CDR3 DNA reads TGTGCCAGCAGCTTTCAGGGTGCCCCTGAAGCTTTCTTT.